This T cell receptor (beta chain) appears in the sequencing data of a study of identical twins (dated by TCRdb to 2016 to 2018). A note on the overall study: TCR alpha and beta repertoires from monozygotic twins, unrelated adults of various ages and cord blood were deep-sequenced to test whether fetal clonotypes persist. To rule out contamination, replicate twin experiments were performed at different times with different library preparation protocols.

The CDR3 spans 15 residues, from the cysteine through the phenylalanine. Left in the record is the CDR3 DNA by itself, 45 bases read in frame from the first base. As encoded in the germline V gene, CDR1 is KGHSH while CDR2 is LQKENI. The germline ends are 12 bases apart after V is trimmed by 3 bases and J by 1 base. Every donor in the study was a healthy Caucasian. Using Miltenyi CD45RO+ enrichment and human naive T-cell isolation kits, memory (CD45RO+) and naive T cells were isolated from PBMC. Details on this clonotype: The antigen it binds to is not known. Per-base quality was not reported, and no clone a single base away is much larger than it.

The paper's findings and limits, for the study overall: Excess twin sharing in beta out-of-frame sequences was weaker because fewer shared sequences lowered the signal-to-noise ratio. Zero-insertion analyses could be partly confounded by invariant T cells such as MAIT and iNKT, although diverse VJ usage argued against such confounding for most clonotypes. Fewer insertions were carried by abundant cord blood beta clonotypes, a similar but weaker trend appeared in young adult naive repertoires, and no such trend appeared in memory repertoires. Out-of-frame TCR alpha sequences shared between twins showed an excess of low generation-probability sequences compared with coincidental sharing between unrelated individuals. In monozygotic twins, recombination models systematically underestimated out-of-frame TCR alpha sharing, but the models matched the sharing seen between unrelated individuals. Because the same donors could not be followed over many years, the conclusions relied on cross-sectional statistical analysis.

Library method: 5' RACE. Instrument used: Illumina HiSeq 2000. Template switching introduced a universal primer binding site; the final cDNA contained a unique molecular identifier, enabling accurate counting of TCR cDNA molecules. Specific primers in the conserved constant-segment region were used to synthesize first-strand cDNA for TCR alpha and beta chains. To control for contamination, every cDNA library was double barcoded, receiving both a SMART-Mk sample barcode and Illumina barcodes. TruSeq adapter sequences, together with Illumina sample barcodes, were added in two successive PCR steps. The TCR alpha and beta cDNA libraries were sequenced on the Illumina HiSeq platform using custom primers. The authors' analysis ran thus. MiGEC was used to process raw reads and extract unique molecular identifiers, and MiXCR was used to find CDR3 positions. For each individual, recombination models were inferred using an EM algorithm with the repgenHMM and IGoR tools. The analysis of shared clonotypes was done with the tcR package in R, with sharing normalized by the product of cloneset sizes. To study raw recombination free of thymic and clonal selection effects, out-of-frame nonproductive sequences were analyzed. TCRdb reworked the public reads: Q25 trimming with fastp, MiXCR clone assembly, productive beta chains retained. Every entry covers one CDR3 protein and lists the most common genes and DNA from its rows. TCRdb's processing, not the authors', yielded these V and J calls. The sample has approximately 220,000 distinct CDR3 sequences on record, roughly 9.4% of them singletons. The ten largest account for over 4.5% of the sample.

Specimen: memory (CD45RO+) T cells sorted from blood. The sample's cell subset or site label, in plain terms: CD45RO+ enriched T cells. Rearrangement joined TRBV18 to TRBJ1-1; the D gene is perhaps TRBD1, from 6 matching bases. The TCR was taken from a woman aged 18-29 years in good health. The nucleotide sequence is given as TGTGCCAGCTCACCCTCTACAGGGAGGAACACTGAAGCTTTCTTT. This gives the protein CASSPSTGRNTEAFF.